This T cell receptor (beta chain) was captured by sequencing in a study of identifying expanded T cells in peripheral blood (dated by TCRdb to between 2018 and 2021). About the full investigation: Technical replicates were generated by sequencing separate aliquots of the same genomic DNA pool, with four replicates compared pairwise. Findings and caveats that apply to the study as a whole: The binomial model flagged approximately 1.2 differentially abundant clones between technical replicates, compared with about 16 over about 2 weeks and 19 over four weeks. Across all healthy-donor time intervals, the beta-binomial model significantly cut both the number of clones called differentially abundant and the false-positive rate. The authors expected biological variance in healthy repertoires might increase further over much longer intervals such as months to years. For all healthy donors, the variance in clone template counts between two-week samples rose significantly as total template count increased.

This clone was seen a few times. The antigen this receptor binds is unknown. Per-base quality was not reported, and no clone a single base away is much larger than it. The germline V gene provides CDR1 SGHVS and CDR2 FQNEAQ. V is reduced by 3 bases and J by 1 base, leaving a spacing of 10 bases between them. Reading from cysteine to phenylalanine, the CDR3 counts 16 amino acids. This entry keeps only the CDR3 DNA: 48 bases, framed from base 1. The immunoSEQ Assay, which uses bias-controlled multiplex PCR amplification of genomic DNA, was used to profile TCRbeta CDR3 regions. Under the source paper's analysis protocol: The absolute abundance of each unique TCRbeta CDR3 region was quantified after sequences were collapsed and filtered. Two models were used to test differential abundance: a binomial model (Fisher-equivalent) and a beta-binomial model that adds time-dependent variance fitted from healthy donors. Any clone with fewer than 5 combined templates was excluded, and a clone was called differentially abundant if its Benjamini-Hochberg FDR was below 0.01. Using the form v = (b*log(k)+a)^2, the beta-binomial variance was modeled as a function of the total template count across the two samples. TCRdb took over this immuneACCESS table, retaining in-frame rearrangements with V and J assigned. Such tables are incomplete; in checked studies, under half of the missing clones stem from an unresolved V gene, and the remainder is unexplained. The DNA was the basis for D and trimming; V, J and clone size are from that table. Counted in this sample were 51,000 or so clones; less than 85% of them appeared once. 12% to 15% of the sample belongs to the ten largest clones.

During the collection period, no infections or other immune events were recorded for the healthy donors. Healthy-donor blood repertoires served as a training cohort to calibrate time-dependent variance in a beta-binomial model of T-cell clone differential abundance. The training cohort was composed of roughly ten healthy donors, 3 female and 7 male. Donor ages ranged from about 25 to 64 years, with an average of about 44 years. Obtained from a commercial supplier, whole blood was collected from each healthy donor at three time points set two to three weeks apart. For immunosequencing, genomic DNA was extracted from whole blood that had not been sorted.

The TCR was taken from a person aged 18 to 75 in good health. The chain links TRBV7-8 with TRBJ2-6, with the D gene not confidently named. The sequenced sample consisted of blood. This receptor carries the CDR3 CASSLSHSSGANVLTF. The bases are TGTGCCAGCAGCTTGTCCCATAGTTCTGGGGCCAACGTCCTGACTTTC.